The source of this T cell receptor beta chain is a study of cytomegalovirus exposure and HLA in healthy donors. Study-level information: A prior study identified 117 million unique TCR beta sequences from 200 million or so T cells.

It was with 60 Vbeta and 13 Jbeta primers that the PCR ran. The table came from immunoSEQ multiplex PCR; TCRdb's copy has only in-frame clones and leaves some out. This sample's table reports over 110,000 clones. The CDR3 runs 15 residues. Trimming removed 2 bases at V and 10 bases at J, with 17 bases between. Germline CDR1 is SNHLY and CDR2 is FYNNEI. The sequence derives from a male donor in good health and CMV-seronegative. The sample was PBMCs. The genes are TRBV2 and TRBJ1-4; D unresolved. CDR3 residues: CASSEPLSDLGKLFF. CDR3 DNA sequence: TGTGCCAGCAGTGAACCCTTATCAGATCTTGGAAAACTGTTTTTT.